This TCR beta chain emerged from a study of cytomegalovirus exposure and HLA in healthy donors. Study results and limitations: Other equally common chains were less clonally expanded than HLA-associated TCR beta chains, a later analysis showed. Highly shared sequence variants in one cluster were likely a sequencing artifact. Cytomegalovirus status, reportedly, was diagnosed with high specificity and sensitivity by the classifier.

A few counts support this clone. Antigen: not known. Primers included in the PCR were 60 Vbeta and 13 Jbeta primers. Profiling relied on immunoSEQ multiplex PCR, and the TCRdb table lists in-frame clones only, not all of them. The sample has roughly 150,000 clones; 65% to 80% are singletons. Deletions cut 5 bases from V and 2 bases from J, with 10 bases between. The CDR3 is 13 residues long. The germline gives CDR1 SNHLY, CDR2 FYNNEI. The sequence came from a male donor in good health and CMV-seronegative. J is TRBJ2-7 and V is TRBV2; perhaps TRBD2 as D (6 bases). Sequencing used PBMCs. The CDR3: CASSLAAPYEQYF. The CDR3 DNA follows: TGTGCCAGCAGTTTAGCGGCCCCCTACGAGCAGTACTTC.